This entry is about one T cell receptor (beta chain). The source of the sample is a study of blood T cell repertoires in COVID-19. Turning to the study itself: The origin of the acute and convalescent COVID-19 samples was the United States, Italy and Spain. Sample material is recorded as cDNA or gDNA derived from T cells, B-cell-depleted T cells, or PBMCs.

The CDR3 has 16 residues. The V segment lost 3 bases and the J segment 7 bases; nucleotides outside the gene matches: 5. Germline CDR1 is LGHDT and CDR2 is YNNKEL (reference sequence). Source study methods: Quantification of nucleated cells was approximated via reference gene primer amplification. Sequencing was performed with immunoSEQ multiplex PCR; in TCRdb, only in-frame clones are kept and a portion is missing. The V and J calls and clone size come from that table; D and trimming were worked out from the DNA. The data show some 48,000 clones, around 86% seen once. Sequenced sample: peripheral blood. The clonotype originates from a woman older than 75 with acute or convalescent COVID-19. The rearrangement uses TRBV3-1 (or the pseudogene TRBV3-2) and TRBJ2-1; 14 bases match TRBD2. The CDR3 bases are TGTGCCAGCAGCCAGGGACTAGCGGGGGAGAGGAATGAGCAGTTCTTC. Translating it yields CASSQGLAGERNEQFF.